The 7 T cell receptor beta chains given below trace back to one sample, sequenced in a study of shared clonotypes between healthy human individuals. The table came from immunoSEQ multiplex PCR; TCRdb's copy has only in-frame clones and leaves some out. Among about a million clones listed, about 80% were seen once. Sequenced: memory CD4+ T cells from PBMCs. Sample subset: CD45RA-negative fraction. All receptors come from a young man in good health. Some clones in this sample may be carry-over from other donors' samples.

Concerning this clone itself: The sample contains more than one DNA sequence encoding this CDR3. This chain links TRBV9 with TRBJ2-7; D possibly corresponds to TRBD1 (6 bases). The CDR3 runs to 15 residues. The V end was cut by 0 bases, the J end by 3 bases, with 13 bases between. The germline CDR1 and CDR2 sequences are SGDLS and YYNGEE. The CDR3, as DNA: TGTGCCAGCAGCGTAGCCCCGGGACAAAGCTACGAGCAGTACTTC. It codes for CASSVAPGQSYEQYF.

The rearrangement joins TRBV5-1 to TRBJ2-5; a weak D match, TRBD2 (5 bases). V was trimmed by 0 bases and J by 3 bases, leaving 9 bases between them. The CDR3 spans 14 residues. Germline V gives CDR1 SGHRS, CDR2 YFSETQ. CDR3 region: CASSLVGSEETQYF. The CDR3 bases are TGCGCCAGCAGCTTGGTAGGTAGCGAAGAGACCCAGTACTTC.

CDR3 region: CASRDPGGHYNEQFF. The CDR3 coding sequence is TGTGCCAGCAGAGATCCAGGGGGCCACTACAATGAGCAGTTCTTC. This sequence joins TRBV6-5 and TRBJ2-1; 8 bases align to TRBD1. CDR1 is MNHEY, CDR2 SVGAGI, per germline. There are 15 residues in the CDR3. The junction had 7 bases not matched to a gene; V was cut back by 6 bases and J by 3 bases.

The V gene is TRBV2, the J gene TRBJ2-7; the match to TRBD2 covers 10 bases. Germline CDR1 reads SNHLY; CDR2 reads FYNNEI. V dropped 4 bases and J dropped 3; count of bases not matched to a gene: 3. The CDR3 covers 14 residues. CDR3: CASSGLAGGYEQYF. CDR3 DNA sequence: TGTGCCAGCAGTGGGTTAGCGGGGGGCTACGAGCAGTACTTC.

The chain joins TRBV6-1 to TRBJ1-1, with unresolved D. V was shortened by 4 bases and J by 5 bases, with 14 bases between the two germline ends. The CDR3 consists of 14 residues. The germline V gene has CDR1 MNHNS and CDR2 SASEGT. The chain's CDR3 is CASSVPGRWTEAFF. The CDR3 region has the DNA TGTGCCAGCAGTGTTCCAGGTAGGTGGACTGAAGCTTTCTTT.

This clone was counted only a few times. The rearrangement uses TRBV5-5 and TRBJ1-2; no firm D call. V was cut by 0 bases and J by 7 bases, with 10 bases left in between. This CDR3 is built from 13 residues. Germline CDR1 is SGHKS and CDR2 is YYEKEE (reference sequence). CDR3 in DNA: TGTGCCAGCAGCTTGGCCCGGGAAGCTGGCTACACCTTC. Its protein product is CASSLAREAGYTF.

The CDR3 is CASSPGGRYYEQYF. The CDR3 region has the DNA TGTGCCAGCAGCCCCGGGGGACGGTACTACGAGCAGTACTTC. The genes are TRBV5-6 and TRBJ2-7; the D gene is possibly TRBD2 (6 bases). Trimming stripped 4 bases from V and 3 bases from J, with 14 bases between. This CDR3 has 14 residues. Germline V gene data show CDR1 as SGHDT and CDR2 as YYEEEE. Full variable domain (outside the CDR3, taken from reference TRBV5-6 and TRBJ2-7): DAGVTQSPTHLIKTRGQQVTLRCSPKSGHDTVSWYQQALGQGPQFIFQYYEEEERQRGNFPDRFSGHQFPNYSSELNVNALLLGDSALYLCASSPGGRYYEQYFGPGTRLTVT.